Listed below are T cell receptor beta chains from one sample, sequenced in a study of shared clonotypes between healthy human individuals. The assay was immunoSEQ multiplex PCR, and TCRdb's table has in-frame clones only and misses some. The data show hundreds of thousands of clones, 95% seen once. Source material: naive CD8+ T cells sorted from blood. The receptors were gathered from a woman in her 30s in good health. CDR3s include the opening cysteine and the closing phenylalanine or tryptophan. Fields, in order: clone size, V gene, J gene, D gene, CDR3 protein, CDR3 DNA. A D gene is named only where the DNA matches it firmly. Size is omitted from some rows. Given values are once, few, many or a class for expanded clones.

.	TRBV5-4	TRBJ2-7	TRBD1	CASSLGDRGEQYF	TGTGCCAGCAGCTTGGGGGACAGGGGCGAGCAGTACTTC
.	TRBV25-1	TRBJ1-4	.	CASSAPGATNEKLFF	TGTGCCAGCAGTGCTCCGGGGGCAACTAATGAAAAACTGTTTTTT
.	TRBV28	TRBJ2-7	.	CASRGPGVTYEQYF	TGTGCCAGCAGAGGGCCAGGGGTGACCTACGAGCAGTACTTC
.	TRBV7-2	TRBJ1-6	TRBD1	CASSWGQGLNSPLHF	TGTGCCAGCAGCTGGGGACAGGGTTTAAATTCACCCCTCCACTTT
few	TRBV28	TRBJ1-5	.	CASSLYKAPQHF	TGTGCCAGCAGTTTATACAAGGCGCCCCAGCATTTT
once	TRBV7-8	TRBJ2-5	.	CASSYTLPQETQYF	TGTGCCAGCAGCTACACCTTACCCCAAGAGACCCAGTACTTC
.	TRBV28	TRBJ1-5	.	CASRKSTKRNQPQHF	TGTGCCAGCAGAAAATCCACCAAACGCAATCAGCCCCAGCATTTT
.	TRBV29-1	TRBJ2-7	TRBD2	CSVGLRGLAGAPRYEQYF	TGCAGCGTTGGTCTACGAGGACTAGCGGGAGCTCCTAGATACGAGCAGTACTTC
.	TRBV11-2	TRBJ2-7	TRBD2	CASSFNRGAYEQYF	TGTGCCAGCAGCTTCAATCGGGGGGCCTACGAGCAGTACTTC
.	TRBV4-2	TRBJ2-2	TRBD2	CATRAGATGELFF	TGTGCCACCCGGGCGGGAGCCACCGGGGAGCTGTTTTTT
.	TRBV19	TRBJ1-1	TRBD1	CASSDREGGNTEAFF	TGTGCCAGTTCGGACAGGGAGGGAGGGAACACTGAAGCTTTCTTT
.	TRBV9	TRBJ2-7	TRBD2	CASSVGLAAYEQYF	TGTGCCAGCAGCGTAGGTCTAGCGGCCTACGAGCAGTACTTC
.	TRBV6-4	TRBJ1-2	TRBD1	CASSERHTSRDRVAGYTF	TGTGCCAGCAGCGAAAGACATACGAGCCGGGACAGGGTTGCCGGCTACACCTTC
.	TRBV28	TRBJ1-1	TRBD1	CASCTTGAKKVFF	TGTGCCAGCTGTACAACAGGGGCCAAAAAAGTTTTCTTT
.	TRBV13	TRBJ2-3	.	CASSVSVGVDTQYF	TGTGCCAGCAGCGTTAGCGTGGGGGTCGATACGCAGTATTTT
.	TRBV4-1	TRBJ1-1	.	CASSQDWGFITEAFF	TGCGCCAGCAGCCAAGACTGGGGGTTTATCACTGAAGCTTTCTTT
.	TRBV10-1	TRBJ2-1	.	CASSEGVSYNEQFF	TGCGCCAGCAGTGAAGGCGTCTCCTACAATGAGCAGTTCTTC
.	TRBV6-1	TRBJ2-1	.	CASSETAVLYNEQFF	TGTGCCAGCAGTGAAACCGCGGTTCTTTACAATGAGCAGTTCTTC
.	TRBV29-1	TRBJ2-7	TRBD1	CSVEMGDRASYEQYF	TGCAGCGTTGAAATGGGGGACAGAGCTTCCTACGAGCAGTACTTC
once	TRBV29-1	TRBJ2-7	TRBD2	CSVVSGRSYEQYF	TGCAGCGTTGTTAGCGGGAGGTCTTACGAGCAGTACTTC
.	TRBV27	TRBJ1-2	TRBD1	CASSLLSPYGTGYDGYTF	TGTGCCAGCAGTCTACTATCCCCCTATGGGACAGGGTATGACGGCTACACCTTC
.	TRBV5-4	TRBJ2-1	TRBD2	CASSLVSGGYNEQFF	TGTGCCAGCAGCTTGGTTAGCGGGGGTTACAATGAGCAGTTCTTC
.	TRBV19	TRBJ1-2	.	CASSIKGWDGYTF	TGTGCCAGTAGTATCAAAGGGTGGGATGGCTACACCTTC
.	TRBV29-1	TRBJ2-5	TRBD2	CSVGPRTSDQETQYF	TGCAGCGTTGGCCCCCGGACTAGCGACCAAGAGACCCAGTACTTC
.	TRBV6-1	TRBJ2-7	.	CASSENPFSFTTYEQYF	TGTGCCAGCAGTGAAAATCCCTTTAGCTTTACCACCTACGAGCAGTACTTC
.	TRBV7-6	TRBJ2-2	.	CASSLERRGDTGELFF	TGTGCCAGCAGCTTAGAGCGGAGGGGAGACACCGGGGAGCTGTTTTTT
once	TRBV7-9	TRBJ2-7	.	CASSLGGPIYEQYF	TGTGCCAGCAGCCTAGGGGGACCTATCTACGAGCAGTACTTC
.	TRBV4-1	TRBJ2-1	TRBD2	CASSQDPAAGGRVEQFF	TGCGCCAGCAGCCAAGATCCAGCGGCGGGAGGCAGGGTTGAGCAGTTCTTC
.	TRBV11-2	TRBJ2-7	TRBD2	CASSYGQAGREQYF	TGTGCCAGCAGCTATGGGCAGGCCGGGAGGGAGCAGTACTTC
once	TRBV9	TRBJ1-2	.	CASSVGGPGQFGYTF	TGTGCCAGCAGCGTAGGGGGCCCAGGGCAATTTGGCTACACCTTC
.	TRBV5-1	TRBJ2-7	TRBD1	CASSFTGTGSYEQYF	TGCGCCAGCAGCTTCACCGGGACAGGGTCCTACGAGCAGTACTTC
.	TRBV28	TRBJ2-3	.	CASRAPGGSTDTQYF	TGTGCCAGCAGGGCCCCAGGGGGGAGCACAGATACGCAGTATTTT
.	TRBV13	TRBJ2-1	.	CASSLGASSYNEQFF	TGTGCCAGCAGCTTGGGGGCTAGCTCCTACAATGAGCAGTTCTTC
.	TRBV6-6	TRBJ1-5	TRBD1	CASSSGTGTNQPQHF	TGTGCCAGCAGTTCCGGGACAGGTACCAATCAGCCCCAGCATTTT
.	TRBV5-1	TRBJ2-6	.	CASSFRNPGANVLTF	TGCGCCAGCAGCTTCAGAAATCCTGGGGCCAACGTCCTGACTTTC
.	TRBV27	TRBJ2-1	TRBD1	CASRTGLREQFF	TGTGCCAGTCGGACAGGCCTTAGGGAGCAGTTCTTC
.	TRBV28	TRBJ1-1	.	CASSFGKNVMNTEAFF	TGTGCCAGCAGTTTCGGTAAGAACGTAATGAACACTGAAGCTTTCTTT
once	TRBV7-8	TRBJ1-1	.	CASSGGNEAFF	TGTGCCAGCAGCGGTGGTAATGAAGCTTTCTTT
.	TRBV7-9	TRBJ2-7	TRBD2	CASSLEAGGLYEQYF	TGTGCCAGCAGCTTAGAAGCGGGAGGGTTGTACGAGCAGTACTTC